Listed below are T cell receptor beta chains from one sample, sequenced in a study of regulatory and conventional T cells in RAG deficiency. The assay was immunoSEQ multiplex PCR, and TCRdb's table has in-frame clones only and misses some. Altogether 29,000 or so clones are present, 90% to 95% being singletons, with the ten largest covering approximately 0.17%. This sample was shared with a second study, whose subject was regulatory T cells.

Input material: CD25- CD4+ T cells sorted from blood. The origin of the receptors is a human donor in good health. CDR3s include the opening cysteine and the closing phenylalanine or tryptophan. The D gene is left open where the match is weak. Clone sizes are given selectively: once, few, many, or a class where the clone is expanded.

clone size: -
D gene: TRBD2
V gene: TRBV7-3
J gene: TRBJ2-7
CDR3 protein: CASSPGGVEYEQYF
CDR3 DNA: TGTGCCAGCAGCCCGGGAGGGGTGGAATACGAGCAGTACTTC

clone size: -
D gene: TRBD1
V gene: TRBV7-9
J gene: TRBJ2-7
CDR3 protein: CASRFFRDRDEQYF
CDR3 DNA: TGTGCCAGCAGGTTTTTCCGGGACAGGGACGAGCAGTACTTC

clone size: -
D gene: -
V gene: TRBV7-7
J gene: TRBJ2-7
CDR3 protein: CASSLDGTSYEQYF
CDR3 DNA: TGTGCCAGCAGCTTAGATGGGACATCGTACGAGCAGTACTTC

clone size: -
D gene: -
V gene: TRBV7-3
J gene: TRBJ2-1
CDR3 protein: CASSLRGGGAYNEQFF
CDR3 DNA: TGTGCCAGCAGCTTACGAGGCGGGGGCGCGTACAATGAGCAGTTCTTC

clone size: -
D gene: TRBD1
V gene: TRBV6-1
J gene: TRBJ2-7
CDR3 protein: CASSELTWGQSAYEQYF
CDR3 DNA: TGTGCCAGCAGTGAACTTACTTGGGGACAGAGTGCCTACGAGCAGTACTTC

clone size: -
D gene: TRBD1
V gene: TRBV7-9
J gene: TRBJ1-5
CDR3 protein: CASSLTGGQPQHF
CDR3 DNA: TGTGCCAGCAGCTTGACAGGGGGTCAGCCCCAGCATTTT

clone size: -
D gene: -
V gene: TRBV6-5
J gene: TRBJ1-2
CDR3 protein: CASMRQGPYGYTF
CDR3 DNA: TGTGCCAGCATGAGGCAGGGGCCCTATGGCTACACCTTC

clone size: -
D gene: -
V gene: TRBV5-1
J gene: TRBJ1-2
CDR3 protein: CASSSRGLANYGYTF
CDR3 DNA: TGCGCCAGCAGCTCTAGGGGACTCGCTAACTATGGCTACACCTTC

clone size: -
D gene: -
V gene: TRBV5-6
J gene: TRBJ2-3
CDR3 protein: CASSLVSGGAGDTQYF
CDR3 DNA: TGTGCCAGCAGCTTGGTTTCAGGAGGGGCGGGGGATACGCAGTATTTT

clone size: -
D gene: TRBD1
V gene: TRBV28
J gene: TRBJ1-6
CDR3 protein: CASSWTGDSPLHF
CDR3 DNA: TGTGCCAGCAGTTGGACAGGGGATTCACCCCTCCACTTT

clone size: -
D gene: TRBD1
V gene: TRBV6-5
J gene: TRBJ2-7
CDR3 protein: CASTRTGTYEQYF
CDR3 DNA: TGTGCCAGCACCAGGACAGGCACCTACGAGCAGTACTTC

clone size: once
D gene: TRBD1
V gene: TRBV9
J gene: TRBJ2-2
CDR3 protein: CASSPGTGLGGELFF
CDR3 DNA: TGTGCCAGCAGCCCCGGGACAGGGCTTGGCGGGGAGCTGTTTTTT

clone size: -
D gene: TRBD1
V gene: TRBV11-3
J gene: TRBJ2-1
CDR3 protein: CASASGGSYNEQFF
CDR3 DNA: TGTGCCAGCGCCTCAGGGGGCTCCTACAATGAGCAGTTCTTC

clone size: -
D gene: -
V gene: TRBV5-1
J gene: TRBJ1-1
CDR3 protein: CASSARTTDTEAFF
CDR3 DNA: TGCGCCAGCAGCGCCCGGACAACCGACACTGAAGCTTTCTTT

clone size: -
D gene: TRBD2
V gene: TRBV6-5
J gene: TRBJ2-7
CDR3 protein: CASSLYGGFEQYF
CDR3 DNA: TGTGCCAGCAGTCTGTACGGGGGGTTCGAGCAGTACTTC

clone size: -
D gene: -
V gene: TRBV28
J gene: TRBJ2-3
CDR3 protein: CASSGPTDTQYF
CDR3 DNA: TGTGCCAGCAGTGGGCCCACAGATACGCAGTATTTT

clone size: once
D gene: -
V gene: TRBV9
J gene: TRBJ2-2
CDR3 protein: CASSRIPLGGGHGELFF
CDR3 DNA: TGTGCCAGCAGCCGTATCCCACTGGGCGGGGGACACGGGGAGCTGTTTTTT

clone size: -
D gene: -
V gene: TRBV6-5
J gene: TRBJ2-6
CDR3 protein: CASSLRGPGANVLTF
CDR3 DNA: TGTGCCAGCAGTCTCAGGGGACCTGGGGCCAACGTCCTGACTTTC

clone size: once
D gene: -
V gene: TRBV6-5
J gene: TRBJ1-1
CDR3 protein: CASRNRVTEAFF
CDR3 DNA: TGTGCCAGCAGAAACAGGGTCACTGAAGCTTTCTTT

clone size: -
D gene: -
V gene: TRBV19
J gene: TRBJ2-3
CDR3 protein: CASSFGRGRAADTQYF
CDR3 DNA: TGTGCCAGTAGTTTTGGGCGTGGCAGGGCGGCAGATACGCAGTATTTT

clone size: -
D gene: -
V gene: TRBV29-1
J gene: TRBJ1-6
CDR3 protein: CSVASTGGNSPLHF
CDR3 DNA: TGCAGCGTCGCATCGACAGGCGGGAATTCACCCCTCCACTTT

clone size: -
D gene: -
V gene: TRBV5-1
J gene: TRBJ1-1
CDR3 protein: CASSLRSGSGTEAFF
CDR3 DNA: TGCGCCAGCAGCTTGCGTTCAGGGTCAGGCACTGAAGCTTTCTTT

clone size: -
D gene: TRBD1
V gene: TRBV7-9
J gene: TRBJ1-6
CDR3 protein: CASSTRQGRDSPLHF
CDR3 DNA: TGTGCCAGCAGCACAAGACAGGGGCGGGATTCACCCCTCCACTTT

clone size: -
D gene: -
V gene: TRBV10-3
J gene: TRBJ2-7
CDR3 protein: CAINEPGQTYEQYF
CDR3 DNA: TGTGCCATCAATGAACCGGGACAAACCTACGAGCAGTACTTC

clone size: -
D gene: TRBD2
V gene: TRBV27
J gene: TRBJ2-3
CDR3 protein: CASSLSPQAGRFRDTQYF
CDR3 DNA: TGTGCCAGCAGTTTATCGCCTCAAGCGGGGCGGTTTAGAGATACGCAGTATTTT

clone size: -
D gene: -
V gene: TRBV11-2
J gene: TRBJ2-1
CDR3 protein: CASSPGDSSYNEQFF
CDR3 DNA: TGTGCCAGCAGCCCAGGGGATAGCAGTTACAATGAGCAGTTCTTC

clone size: -
D gene: -
V gene: TRBV6-1
J gene: TRBJ1-2
CDR3 protein: CASKRLGFGDYGYTF
CDR3 DNA: TGTGCCAGCAAGAGGTTGGGTTTTGGAGACTATGGCTACACCTTC

clone size: -
D gene: TRBD1
V gene: TRBV5-1
J gene: TRBJ1-1
CDR3 protein: CASSSLDRDTEAFF
CDR3 DNA: TGCGCCAGCAGCTCACTCGACAGGGACACTGAAGCTTTCTTT

clone size: -
D gene: -
V gene: TRBV30
J gene: TRBJ2-7
CDR3 protein: CAWSRTPTYEQYF
CDR3 DNA: TGTGCCTGGAGCCGGACACCGACCTACGAGCAGTACTTC

clone size: -
D gene: TRBD1
V gene: TRBV5-6
J gene: TRBJ1-1
CDR3 protein: CASSPVDRSDSEAFF
CDR3 DNA: TGTGCCAGCAGCCCCGTGGACAGGTCCGACTCTGAAGCTTTCTTT

clone size: -
D gene: -
V gene: TRBV18
J gene: TRBJ2-7
CDR3 protein: CASSLENYEQYF
CDR3 DNA: TGTGCCAGCTCACTGGAGAACTACGAGCAGTACTTC

clone size: -
D gene: -
V gene: TRBV19
J gene: TRBJ2-4
CDR3 protein: CASSPGQRGNIQYF
CDR3 DNA: TGTGCCAGTAGTCCCGGACAGAGGGGTAACATTCAGTACTTC

clone size: -
D gene: -
V gene: TRBV5-5
J gene: TRBJ1-1
CDR3 protein: CASSLQGLPSDSEAFF
CDR3 DNA: TGTGCCAGCAGCCTTCAGGGTCTACCTTCCGATTCTGAAGCTTTCTTT

clone size: -
D gene: TRBD2
V gene: TRBV5-1
J gene: TRBJ2-1
CDR3 protein: CASSSTSGDWNEQFF
CDR3 DNA: TGCGCCAGCAGCTCGACTAGCGGGGATTGGAATGAGCAGTTCTTC

clone size: -
D gene: TRBD2
V gene: TRBV19
J gene: TRBJ2-1
CDR3 protein: CASSRGLAELYNEQFF
CDR3 DNA: TGTGCCAGTAGTAGGGGACTAGCGGAACTATACAATGAGCAGTTCTTC

clone size: -
D gene: TRBD1
V gene: TRBV7-9
J gene: TRBJ1-1
CDR3 protein: CASSLLTGVGTEAFF
CDR3 DNA: TGTGCCAGCAGCCTACTAACAGGGGTCGGGACTGAAGCTTTCTTT

clone size: -
D gene: -
V gene: TRBV2
J gene: TRBJ1-1
CDR3 protein: CASSGPNREKEAFF
CDR3 DNA: TGTGCCAGCAGTGGCCCAAACAGGGAAAAGGAAGCTTTCTTT

clone size: -
D gene: -
V gene: TRBV7-8
J gene: TRBJ2-3
CDR3 protein: CASSRYNGGSRTDTQYF
CDR3 DNA: TGTGCCAGCAGCCGATACAACGGCGGATCTCGCACAGATACGCAGTATTTT

clone size: -
D gene: -
V gene: TRBV6-5
J gene: TRBJ2-1
CDR3 protein: CASSYDGVAYNEQFF
CDR3 DNA: TGTGCCAGCAGTTACGACGGGGTTGCCTACAATGAGCAGTTCTTC

clone size: -
D gene: TRBD1
V gene: TRBV19
J gene: TRBJ2-1
CDR3 protein: CASSTDRGSYNEQFF
CDR3 DNA: TGTGCCAGTAGTACCGACAGGGGGTCCTACAATGAGCAGTTCTTC

clone size: -
D gene: TRBD1
V gene: TRBV9
J gene: TRBJ1-1
CDR3 protein: CASSVTGGTEAFF
CDR3 DNA: TGTGCCAGCAGCGTAACAGGGGGCACTGAAGCTTTCTTT

clone size: -
D gene: -
V gene: TRBV5-1
J gene: TRBJ2-6
CDR3 protein: CASSLAPPAGANVLTF
CDR3 DNA: TGCGCCAGCAGCTTGGCCCCCCCTGCTGGGGCCAACGTCCTGACTTTC

clone size: -
D gene: TRBD1
V gene: TRBV19
J gene: TRBJ1-5
CDR3 protein: CASNQDRARGQPQHF
CDR3 DNA: TGTGCCAGTAACCAGGACAGGGCGCGGGGTCAGCCCCAGCATTTT